Given below is one T cell receptor (beta chain) in context. The record originates from a study of technical replicates of blood from a handful of donors. Trimming took 4 bases from V and 1 from J; bases not matched to a gene: 12. The CDR3 runs to 19 residues. Germline-derived CDR1 and CDR2 are KGHSH and LQKENI. Method: immunoSEQ multiplex PCR; TCRdb's copy keeps in-frame clones and lacks some. The table shows 55,000 to 70,000 clones, with roughly 89% occurring only once. Sequencing used PBMCs. The TCR was taken from a human donor in good health. Some clones in this sample may be carry-over from other donors' samples. The rearrangement links TRBV18 to TRBJ1-6; 8 nucleotides align to TRBD1. CDR3 sequence (DNA): TGTGCCAGCTCACTCATCCAGGGGGCAAGTCGGTCCTATAATTCACCCCTCCACTTT. Protein product: CASSLIQGASRSYNSPLHF.